Following are 16 T cell receptor beta chains from one sample sequenced in a study of blood T cell repertoires in COVID-19. The assay was immunoSEQ multiplex PCR, and TCRdb's table has in-frame clones only and misses some. The sample shows about 310,000 clones, approximately 85% of them seen only once. Input material: PBMCs or T cells enriched from blood (not recorded which). All receptors come from a man aged 30-40 years who had recovered from COVID-19.

V is TRBV30 and J is TRBJ1-1; D might be TRBD1 (5 bases). Deletions cut 4 bases from V and 3 bases from J, with 27 bases between. The germline gives CDR1 GTSNPN, CDR2 SVGIG (reference sequence). This CDR3 has 18 amino acids. As DNA, the CDR3 is TGTGCCTGGAAGCGTCCTAAAGGGGCCAGAGGTCGAGACACTGAAGCTTTCTTT. Protein product: CAWKRPKGARGRDTEAFF.

The chain couples TRBV2 to TRBJ1-1; D is perhaps TRBD1 (5 bases). V was clipped by 6 bases and J by 0 bases, with 11 bases between them. The CDR3 is 14 residues long. The germline V gene encodes CDR1 SNHLY and CDR2 FYNNEI. The CDR3 protein is CASRAQGLNTEAFF. In DNA form, the CDR3 reads TGTGCCAGCAGAGCTCAGGGTTTGAACACTGAAGCTTTCTTT.

The CDR3 DNA sequence: TGTGCCAGCAGCTTAGGTGGGGGTGCAGGACTAAACTATGGCTACACCTTC. It translates to CASSLGGGAGLNYGYTF. The chain employs TRBV11-3 and TRBJ1-2; D might be TRBD1 (5 bases). Germline V gene lookup returns CDR1 SGHNT and CDR2 YENEEA. V was pared by 1 base and J by 2 bases, with 17 bases between. The CDR3 is 17 amino acids.

V gene TRBV15 combines with J gene TRBJ2-4; D perhaps matches TRBD2 (5 bases). The length of the CDR3 is 15 residues. Germline CDR1 LNHNV, CDR2 YYDKDF (reference sequence). V lost 7 bases and J 6 bases, leaving 19 bases between the germline ends. The CDR3 DNA sequence: TGTGCCACCACCGACGTGAGTGCAGGAGGAAACATTCAGTACTTC. Protein product: CATTDVSAGGNIQYF.

The V and J genes are TRBV5-4 and TRBJ1-2; no definite D call. V lost 0 bases and J lost 4, with 7 bases in between. This CDR3 is built from 13 residues. Germline CDR1 SGHNT, CDR2 YYREEE (reference sequence). The CDR3 DNA sequence: TGTGCCAGCAGCTTGGGCCACTTCTATGGCTACACCTTC. Translation: CASSLGHFYGYTF.

J is TRBJ2-5 and V is TRBV6-5; TRBD2 matches at 10 bases. The V and J ends lost 7 bases and 2 bases, in that order; junction bases with no gene match: 4. Germline V gives CDR1 MNHEY, CDR2 SVGAGI. The CDR3 extends over 14 amino acids. CDR3 loop: CASTLAGEQETQYF. The CDR3 region has the DNA TGTGCCAGCACCCTAGCGGGGGAGCAAGAGACCCAGTACTTC.

The V and J genes are TRBV30 and TRBJ2-3, with D unclear. The V gene's germline CDR1 is GTSNPN and CDR2 SVGIG (reference sequence). Between the trimmed V and J ends, which lost 2 bases and 0 bases, there was a span of 3 bases. This CDR3 is built from 12 residues. CDR3 residues: CAWSSSTDTQYF. The CDR3 bases are TGTGCCTGGAGTTCTAGCACAGATACGCAGTATTTT. Filled out from reference TRBV30 and TRBJ2-3, the complete variable domain reads SQTIHQWPATLVQPVGSPLSLECTVEGTSNPNLYWYRQAAGRGLQLLFYSVGIGQISSEVPQNLSASRPQDRQFILSSKKLLLSDSGFYLCAWSSSTDTQYFGPGTRLTVL.

CDR3 nucleotide sequence: TGTGCCAGCAGCCTATACAGGGAGAATGGCTACACCTTC. It encodes CASSLYRENGYTF. This rearrangement joins TRBV3-1 (or the pseudogene TRBV3-2) to TRBJ1-2, with TRBD1 as a possible D gene (6 bases). Trimming shortened V by 4 bases and J by 6 bases, and 12 bases separated the two germline ends. The CDR3 covers 13 residues. Germline values: CDR1 LGHDT, CDR2 YNNKEL (reference sequence).

The gene calls are TRBV5-1 and TRBJ1-2; no firm D call. CDR1 and CDR2 from the germline V gene are SGHRS and YFSETQ. The CDR3 totals 12 residues. The V end lost 2 bases, the J end lost 8 bases, and 10 bases lay between the germline ends. The CDR3 bases are TGCGCCAGCAGCTTCGCCGGTAACGGCTACACCTTC. The encoded protein is CASSFAGNGYTF. The whole variable domain, filled in from reference TRBV5-1 and TRBJ1-2, reads KAGVTQTPRYLIKTRGQQVTLSCSPISGHRSVSWYQQTPGQGLQFLFEYFSETQRNKGNFPGRFSGRQFSNSRSEMNVSTLELGDSALYLCASSFAGNGYTFGSGTRLTVV.

This chain links TRBV19 with TRBJ1-5; D unresolved. The CDR3 is 13 residues long. Germline-derived CDR1 and CDR2 are LNHDA and SQIVND (reference sequence). Trimming took off 8 bases at V and 3 bases at J, with 11 bases between the two ends. The CDR3 reads CASAGTANQPQHF. In DNA, the CDR3 is TGTGCCAGTGCAGGAACAGCCAATCAGCCCCAGCATTTT.

This chain connects TRBV2 to TRBJ1-1; tentative D call: TRBD1 (5 bases). CDR1 and CDR2 (germline): SNHLY, FYNNEI. V lost 6 bases to trimming and J lost 4 bases, with 24 bases between them. The CDR3 contains 17 residues. The DNA of the CDR3 is TGTGCCAGCAGCCCTAAACACCGACGGCCAGGGTTCACTGAAGCTTTCTTT. Its translation is CASSPKHRRPGFTEAFF.

V gene TRBV3-1 (or the pseudogene TRBV3-2) combines with J gene TRBJ2-2, with D uncertain. Germline V gives CDR1 LGHDT, CDR2 YNNKEL (reference sequence). V lost 1 base to trimming and J lost 8 bases, with 5 bases between them. This CDR3 comprises 12 residues. This CDR3 reads CASSQVRGELFF. The CDR3, as DNA: TGTGCCAGCAGCCAAGTCAGGGGGGAGCTGTTTTTT.

The chain combines TRBV5-6 with TRBJ2-5; D ambiguous. Germline loops: CDR1 SGHDT, CDR2 YYEEEE. The length of the CDR3 is 14 residues. Deletions cut 4 bases from V and 2 bases from J, with 12 bases between. The CDR3 nucleotides read TGTGCCAGCAGCCCTGGCGGTGGACAAGAGACCCAGTACTTC. It encodes CASSPGGGQETQYF.

This clone was observed a handful of times. The rearrangement links TRBV4-2 to TRBJ1-2; a possible D gene is TRBD1 (5 bases). Deletions cut 0 bases from V and 3 bases from J, with 14 bases between. The CDR3 runs to 16 residues. Germline CDR1 LGHNA, CDR2 YNFKEQ. The CDR3 bases are TGTGCCAGCAGCCAAGATATTTCCAGGGCTGACTATGGCTACACCTTC. Translation: CASSQDISRADYGYTF.

The gene calls are TRBV29-1 and TRBJ1-2; perhaps TRBD1 as D (6 bases). Germline values: CDR1 SQVTM, CDR2 ANQGSEA. Trimming removed 7 bases from V and 7 bases from J, with 19 bases in between. CDR3 length equals 13 residues. The DNA for the CDR3 is TGCAGCGCCGCGACAGGTCAGATGGGTGGCTACACCTTC. The encoded protein is CSAATGQMGGYTF.

The chain combines TRBV12-5 with TRBJ2-1, with 8 nucleotides matching TRBD2. Per the germline V gene, CDR1 is LGHNT and CDR2 is FRNRAP. CDR3 length: 18 residues. Trimming cost V 0 bases and J 2 bases; bases outside gene matches: 9. CDR3 sequence (DNA): TGTGCTAGTGGTTTGGTACTTTTGGCGGGGGGACCCTACAATGAGCAGTTCTTC. As protein: CASGLVLLAGGPYNEQFF. The full variable domain, in which reference TRBV12-5 and TRBJ2-1 provide the parts outside the CDR3, is DARVTQTPRHKVTEMGQEVTMRCQPILGHNTVFWYRQTMMQGLELLAYFRNRAPLDDSGMPKDRFSAEMPDATLATLKIQPSEPRDSAVYFCASGLVLLAGGPYNEQFFGPGTRLTVL.